This T cell receptor (beta chain) was obtained from a study of blood T cell repertoires in COVID-19. On the study more broadly: Sites across the United States, Italy and Spain contributed samples from acute and convalescent COVID-19. In each case, the material was cDNA or gDNA derived from T cells, B-cell-depleted T cells, or PBMCs.

Original processing notes: Amplification with reference gene primers provided the estimates of nucleated cell counts. The method was immunoSEQ multiplex PCR; TCRdb's version includes in-frame clones alone and lacks a portion of them. Clone size and the V and J calls come from that table; the DNA yielded D and trimming. The sample holds over 150,000 clones, 84% seen once. The CDR3 runs to 15 residues. Trimming pared 3 bases from V and 3 bases from J, leaving 15 bases between. From germline, CDR1 is SEHNR and CDR2 FQNEAQ (reference sequence). This receptor was taken from a man aged 18 to 30 with active or convalescent COVID-19. The sequencing input was peripheral blood. The gene calls are TRBV7-9 and TRBJ2-7; D remains unclear. The CDR3 spells CASSFDISSNYEQYF. The CDR3 DNA reads as TGTGCCAGCAGCTTTGACATCTCGTCTAACTACGAGCAGTACTTC.